This TCR beta chain is drawn from a study of T cell responses to AZD1222 COVID-19 vaccine. The method was immunoSEQ multiplex PCR; TCRdb's version includes in-frame clones alone and lacks a portion of them. The sample lists some 110,000 clones; approximately 86% were seen once. CDR1 and CDR2 (germline): KGHDR, SFDVKD. The CDR3 is made up of 12 amino acids. V lost 1 base to trimming and J lost 2 bases, with 0 bases between them. The clonotype originates from an adult in good health. The V and J genes are TRBV24-1 and TRBJ2-3, with unresolved D. The sequenced sample was peripheral blood, obtained on day 0 of AZD1222 vaccination. The chain's CDR3 is CATSDFTDTQYF. CDR3 bases: TGTGCCACCAGTGATTTCACAGATACGCAGTATTTT.